This record looks at one T cell receptor beta chain sequence and its context. Antigen: not known. A single base separates this from a much larger clone, so it may be a read error. The data derive from a study of regulatory T cells in long-lasting Graves disease. Study outcomes and limitations: It was peripheral blood alone, not thyroid tissue, that was studied. With approximately 3,000 shared public clonotypes, persistent patients exceeded new patients, who shared about a thousand.

Time point defined: newly diagnosed GD, antithyroid drugs for less than 3 months. Extracted RNA from PBMCs served as the source of the TCR library. The CDR3 totals 15 residues. Germline loops: CDR1 SGHNT, CDR2 YYREEE (reference sequence). Sequencing libraries for TCR beta were prepared with iRepertoire HTBI primers and Arm-PCR of CDR3 regions. TCRdb re-called the multiplex PCR reads with MiXCR, one entry per CDR3 protein. The sample includes roughly 510,000 distinct CDR3 sequences, roughly 16% seen only once; the top ten take more than 10%. These same data were also listed under a study on T cells in Graves' hyperthyroidism and ophthalmopathy. That report notes: On the basis of clinical symptoms, serum thyroxine and TRAb, thyroid ultrasound and orbital computed tomography, diagnoses were made.

The receptor was isolated from a man between 18 and 29 years old with Graves disease. This rearrangement joins TRBV5-4 to TRBJ2-7, with 7 bases identical to TRBD1. Here the sequenced sample was peripheral blood mononuclear cells (PBMCs), taken at new diagnosis, from a patient treated with antithyroid drugs. For the CDR3, the DNA is TGTGCCAGCAGTCGTAGACGGGACAGCTCCTACGAGCAGTGCTTC. Protein: CASSRRRDSSYEQCF.